Included here is one T cell receptor beta chain sequence, with context. Its specificity is not known. These data come from a study of cytomegalovirus exposure and HLA in healthy donors. The study, taken as a whole, reports: In a later analysis, V- and J-gene trimming of beta chains associated with a DCLRE1C missense variant, replicated independently. A later look showed TCR association rates differing by HLA locus, highest for DRB1 and lowest for HLA-C. Being indistinguishable, some V segments were excluded, TRBV6-2 and TRBV6-3 among them.

The PCR ran on 60 Vbeta and 13 Jbeta primers. TCRdb keeps only in-frame clones here, not all; method: immunoSEQ multiplex PCR. The sample contains some 150,000 clones, approximately 80% of which appear only once. The germline CDR1 and CDR2 sequences are MGHRA and YSYEKL. J gave up 5 bases and V 0 bases, and 5 bases lay outside the gene matches. This CDR3 is 15 amino acids long. There were likely unrecorded immune exposures, though donors were nominally healthy when sampled. The rearrangement joins TRBV4-1 to TRBJ2-7; the match to TRBD1 covers 9 bases. The sequencing sample was made of PBMCs. The receptor was isolated from a man between 25 and 39 years old in good health and CMV-seropositive. The CDR3 spells CASSQEGQGRDEQYF. Here the CDR3 DNA reads TGCGCCAGCAGCCAAGAGGGACAGGGAAGGGACGAGCAGTACTTC.